This passage covers 12 T cell receptor beta chains from one sample sequenced in a study of cytomegalovirus exposure and HLA in healthy donors. The PCR made use of 60 Vbeta and 13 Jbeta primers. The assay was immunoSEQ multiplex PCR, and TCRdb's table has in-frame clones only and misses some. The top ten clones hold around 1% of a sample with fewer than 200,000 clones, roughly 84% of them seen once. The specimen was PBMCs. The receptors were gathered from a man aged 25-45 years in good health and CMV-seronegative.

This chain joins TRBV4-2 and TRBJ2-7; 11 bases line up with TRBD2. Germline V CDR1 and CDR2: LGHNA, YNFKEQ. CDR3 length: 17 residues. V lost 4 bases to trimming and J lost 1 base; unmatched junction nucleotides: 9. The CDR3 nucleotides are TGTGCCAGCAGCCCCCGACCTAGCGGGGGGTTATCCTACGAGCAGTACTTC. It yields the protein CASSPRPSGGLSYEQYF.

V gene TRBV9 combines with J gene TRBJ1-2; TRBD1 agrees at 7 bases. Germline CDR1 and CDR2: SGDLS and YYNGEE. The CDR3 spans 13 residues. Trimming cost V 2 bases and J 4 bases; bases outside gene matches: 2. This CDR3 is CASSVNRGYGYTF. CDR3 bases: TGTGCCAGCAGCGTTAACAGGGGCTATGGCTACACCTTC.

The chain uses TRBV10-3 and TRBJ1-2, with unresolved D. CDR1 and CDR2 (germline): ENHRY, SYGVKD. This CDR3 spans 14 amino acids. The V gene lost 0 bases and the J gene lost 8 bases, with 13 bases spanning the gap. As DNA, the CDR3 is TGTGCCATCAGTGAGTCGGTGGGCTTTAAAGGCTACACCTTC. Its protein product is CAISESVGFKGYTF.

This clone has only a few counts. The V and J genes are TRBV11-2 and TRBJ1-5; possible D gene TRBD1, 6 bases. This CDR3 has 13 amino acids. V lost 5 bases to trimming and J lost 7 bases, with 12 bases between them. The germline CDR1 and CDR2 sequences are SGHAT and FQNNGV. The CDR3: CASSLDRGQPQHF. The CDR3 bases are TGTGCCAGCAGCCTGGACAGAGGACAGCCCCAGCATTTT.

V is TRBV19 and J is TRBJ2-1; TRBD2 aligns across 10 bases. The CDR3 runs 20 residues. Germline loops: CDR1 LNHDA, CDR2 SQIVND (reference sequence). V gave up 6 bases and J gave up 0 bases; unmatched junction bases: 17. In DNA form, the CDR3 reads TGTGCCAGTAGCCCTCCTCGTAGGCTAGCGGGGGCCATCTCCTACAATGAGCAGTTCTTC. This sequence encodes CASSPPRRLAGAISYNEQFF.

The chain uses TRBV7-9 and TRBJ2-2; D gene unclear. This CDR3 has 13 amino acids. Germline V gene sequence: CDR1 SEHNR, CDR2 FQNEAQ (reference sequence). Trimming left V 5 bases short and J 3 bases short, with 7 bases between. Written as DNA, the CDR3 is TGTGCCAGCAGCACTCAGGACACCGGGGAGCTGTTTTTT. The encoded protein is CASSTQDTGELFF.

The chain couples TRBV4-2 to TRBJ2-7, with TRBD2 as a possible D gene (6 bases). This CDR3 comprises 15 residues. The V end was cut by 0 bases, the J end by 2 bases, with 11 bases between. The germline V gene encodes CDR1 LGHNA and CDR2 YNFKEQ. Here the CDR3 DNA reads TGTGCCAGCAGCCAAGATCGTGGGGGGACCTACGAGCAGTACTTC. Protein: CASSQDRGGTYEQYF.

The V call is TRBV29-1, the J call TRBJ2-3, with 7 bases matching TRBD2. V lost 3 bases, J lost 0 bases, and 6 bases stayed unmatched. Germline V lookup: CDR1 SQVTM, CDR2 ANQGSEA. This CDR3 is 15 amino acids long. CDR3 in amino acids: CSVDTLGGSTDTQYF. CDR3 DNA sequence: TGCAGCGTTGACACGTTGGGGGGGAGCACAGATACGCAGTATTTT.

The rearrangement links TRBV9 to TRBJ2-3; perhaps TRBD2 as D (7 bases). Trimming shortened V by 0 bases and J by 8 bases, and 16 bases separated the two germline ends. CDR3 length: 15 residues. Germline V gives CDR1 SGDLS, CDR2 YYNGEE. The CDR3 is CASSVAMGGAVTQYF. The CDR3, as DNA: TGTGCCAGCAGCGTAGCGATGGGGGGGGCAGTTACGCAGTATTTT.

The chain joins TRBV6-1 to TRBJ2-7; D not certain. This CDR3 comprises 13 residues. Germline values: CDR1 MNHNS, CDR2 SASEGT. V was cut by 4 bases and J by 1 base, with 8 bases left in between. The DNA of the CDR3 is TGTGCCAGCAGTGTTGCAGGATCCTACGAGCAGTACTTC. Translating gives CASSVAGSYEQYF.

In DNA form, the CDR3 reads TGTGCCAGCAGTTTAGTCGGGACTGGGGTAACCACAGATACGCAGTATTTT. It yields the protein CASSLVGTGVTTDTQYF. The V call is TRBV28, the J call TRBJ2-3; possible D gene TRBD2, 6 bases. Germline CDR1 is MDHEN and CDR2 is SYDVKM. The ends were cut back, 2 bases at V and 2 bases at J, with 17 bases in the middle. The CDR3 runs to 17 residues.

The chain couples TRBV19 to TRBJ1-2; D gene ambiguous. Germline values: CDR1 LNHDA, CDR2 SQIVND (reference sequence). CDR3 length equals 15 residues. V shed 4 bases and J shed 8 bases, with 20 bases lying between them. This CDR3 reads CASSTHDAAEGGYTF. The CDR3 DNA follows: TGTGCCAGTAGTACCCACGACGCGGCGGAGGGAGGCTACACCTTC.